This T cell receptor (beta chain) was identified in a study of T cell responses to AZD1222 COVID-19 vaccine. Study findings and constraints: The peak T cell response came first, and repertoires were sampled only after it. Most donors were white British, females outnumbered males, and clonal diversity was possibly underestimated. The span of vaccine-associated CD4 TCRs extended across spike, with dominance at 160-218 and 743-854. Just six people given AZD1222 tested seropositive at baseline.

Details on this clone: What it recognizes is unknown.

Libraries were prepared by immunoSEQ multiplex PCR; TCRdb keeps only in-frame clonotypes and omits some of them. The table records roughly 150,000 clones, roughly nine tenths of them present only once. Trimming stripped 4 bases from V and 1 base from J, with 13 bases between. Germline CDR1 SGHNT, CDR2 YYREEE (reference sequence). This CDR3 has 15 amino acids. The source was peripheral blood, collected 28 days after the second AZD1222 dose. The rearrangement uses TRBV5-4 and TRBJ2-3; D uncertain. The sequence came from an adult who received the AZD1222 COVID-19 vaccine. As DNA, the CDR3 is TGTGCCAGCAGCCCCCGGGCCCCAGGCACAGATACGCAGTATTTT. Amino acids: CASSPRAPGTDTQYF.